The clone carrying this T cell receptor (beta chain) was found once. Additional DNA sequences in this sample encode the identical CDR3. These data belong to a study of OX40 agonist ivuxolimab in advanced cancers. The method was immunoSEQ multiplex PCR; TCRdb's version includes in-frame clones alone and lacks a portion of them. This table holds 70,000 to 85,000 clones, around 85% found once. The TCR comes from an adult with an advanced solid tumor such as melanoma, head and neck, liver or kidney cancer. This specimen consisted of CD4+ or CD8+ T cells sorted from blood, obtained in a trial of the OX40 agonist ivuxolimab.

Written as DNA, the CDR3 is TGTGCCTGGAGTGTAGGGGGGGACCAGCCCCAGCATTTT. Its translation is CAWSVGGDQPQHF. The chain combines TRBV30 with TRBJ1-5; tentatively, D is TRBD1 (6 bases). The CDR3 length is 13 residues. CDR1 and CDR2 from the germline V gene are GTSNPN and SVGIG (reference sequence). V lost 0 bases to trimming and J lost 7 bases, with 10 bases between them.